A selection of T cell receptor beta chains follows, all from one sample in a study of early T cells in non-severe SARS-CoV-2 infection. TCRdb recomputed calls from the 5' RACE reads with MiXCR, one row per CDR3 protein. The data show 63,000 or so distinct CDR3 sequences, about 11% seen once. Sequenced material: whole blood. The receptors were gathered from an adult who was a healthcare worker with PCR-confirmed SARS-CoV-2 infection or an uninfected control (not recorded which). Both conserved end residues are part of each CDR3. The order of the fields is D gene, V gene, J gene, clone size, CDR3 DNA, CDR3 protein. A D gene is named only where the DNA matches it firmly. For some rows the clone size is stated as once, few or many, or as a class when expanded; others skip it.

d_call: TRBD2; v_call: TRBV5-4; j_call: TRBJ2-1; clone_size: many; cdr3_nt: TGTGCCAGCAGCCCGCGGGGAGCGGGATACAATGAGCAGTTCTTC; cdr3_aa: CASSPRGAGYNEQFF
d_call: -; v_call: TRBV20-1; j_call: TRBJ1-1; clone_size: few; cdr3_nt: TGCAGTGCTAGTTCAACAGGTGGTTCAGCTTTCTTT; cdr3_aa: CSASSTGGSAFF
d_call: -; v_call: TRBV9; j_call: TRBJ2-5; clone_size: few; cdr3_nt: TGTGCCAGCAGCAGCAGGGGGAGGGAGACCCAGTACTTC; cdr3_aa: CASSSRGRETQYF
d_call: -; v_call: TRBV18; j_call: TRBJ1-4; clone_size: -; cdr3_nt: TGTGCCAGCTCAATTGTCGTGGGGGATGAAAAACTGTTTTTT; cdr3_aa: CASSIVVGDEKLFF
d_call: -; v_call: TRBV10-1; j_call: TRBJ2-5; clone_size: many; cdr3_nt: TGCGCCAGCAGTGAGTCGACAGGCCAGCGAGAGACCCAGTACTTC; cdr3_aa: CASSESTGQRETQYF
d_call: -; v_call: TRBV29-1; j_call: TRBJ1-2; clone_size: many; cdr3_nt: TGCAGCGTTGAAGTTGCGTCTGAGGTTAACTATGGCTACACCTTC; cdr3_aa: CSVEVASEVNYGYTF
d_call: -; v_call: TRBV5-5; j_call: TRBJ1-1; clone_size: -; cdr3_nt: TGTGCCAGCAGCTTGGGGCCGATTTCGGGCACTGAAGCTTTCTTT; cdr3_aa: CASSLGPISGTEAFF
d_call: -; v_call: TRBV12-5; j_call: TRBJ2-2; clone_size: -; cdr3_nt: TGTGCTAGTGGTCCCGCCACCGGGGAGCTGTTTTTT; cdr3_aa: CASGPATGELFF
d_call: TRBD2; v_call: TRBV20-1; j_call: TRBJ2-7; clone_size: few; cdr3_nt: TGCAGTGCTGCCTCATTGATGAGCGGGAGTTTCTACGAGCAGTACTTC; cdr3_aa: CSAASLMSGSFYEQYF
d_call: TRBD2; v_call: TRBV7-2; j_call: TRBJ2-7; clone_size: few; cdr3_nt: TGTGCCAGCAGCTCCTCAACTAGCGGGGTGTCCTACGAGCAGTACTTC; cdr3_aa: CASSSSTSGVSYEQYF
d_call: -; v_call: TRBV5-1; j_call: TRBJ2-2; clone_size: -; cdr3_nt: TGCGCCAGCTTCCAGGGTTCCGGGGAGCTGTTTTTT; cdr3_aa: CASFQGSGELFF
d_call: -; v_call: TRBV29-1; j_call: TRBJ2-3; clone_size: few; cdr3_nt: TGCAGCGCCCCGGAAGAGCGCACAGATACGCAGTATTTT; cdr3_aa: CSAPEERTDTQYF
d_call: TRBD1; v_call: TRBV7-2; j_call: TRBJ2-1; clone_size: -; cdr3_nt: TGTGCCAGCAGCTTAGTGACAGGGGGAGGGTACAATGAGCAGTTCTTC; cdr3_aa: CASSLVTGGGYNEQFF
d_call: TRBD1; v_call: TRBV5-1; j_call: TRBJ2-3; clone_size: -; cdr3_nt: TGCGCCAGCAGCAACGGACAGGGAACAGATACGCAGTATTTT; cdr3_aa: CASSNGQGTDTQYF
d_call: TRBD1; v_call: TRBV6-6; j_call: TRBJ1-4; clone_size: few; cdr3_nt: TGTGCCAGCAGTTCCCCTACAGGGGGGCGGCCTAATGAAAAACTGTTTTTT; cdr3_aa: CASSSPTGGRPNEKLFF
d_call: -; v_call: TRBV28; j_call: TRBJ2-4; clone_size: many; cdr3_nt: TGTGCCAGCAGTTTTGGAGGCCTCCCGGGCATTCAGTACTTC; cdr3_aa: CASSFGGLPGIQYF
d_call: TRBD1; v_call: TRBV5-6; j_call: TRBJ2-3; clone_size: -; cdr3_nt: TGTGCCAGCAGCCACCGGGACAGGAGGAAGTATTTT; cdr3_aa: CASSHRDRRKYF
d_call: TRBD1; v_call: TRBV20-1; j_call: TRBJ1-4; clone_size: few; cdr3_nt: TGCAGTGCTAGAGATTACAGGGGGACCGGTGAAAAACTGTTTTTT; cdr3_aa: CSARDYRGTGEKLFF
d_call: -; v_call: TRBV29-1; j_call: TRBJ2-7; clone_size: few; cdr3_nt: TGCAGCGTTGGGTTCTCCTACGAGCAGTACTTC; cdr3_aa: CSVGFSYEQYF
d_call: -; v_call: TRBV29-1; j_call: TRBJ2-1; clone_size: many; cdr3_nt: TGCAGCGTGGAAGAGGGGTTCGGGCAGTTCTTC; cdr3_aa: CSVEEGFGQFF
d_call: -; v_call: TRBV20-1; j_call: TRBJ2-7; clone_size: -; cdr3_nt: TGCAGTGCGTCTACTCTGGACGAGCAGTACTTC; cdr3_aa: CSASTLDEQYF